The rows below give T cell receptor beta chains drawn from one sample of a study of blood T cell repertoires in COVID-19. Sequenced by immunoSEQ multiplex PCR; TCRdb stores in-frame clones only, minus some. The sample gives 150,000 to 200,000 clones, approximately 89% of which show up once; under 2.5% is in the top ten. Material: PBMCs or T cells enriched from blood (not recorded which). These receptors were collected from a woman in her thirties or forties with acute COVID-19. CDR3s include the opening cysteine and the closing phenylalanine or tryptophan. D genes are given only for firm matches. Some rows have no size entry. The others give once, few or many, or a class for an expanded clone.

. | TRBJ2-3 | . | TRBV4-3 | CASSQDSGDRWADTQYF | TGCGCCAGCAGCCAAGACTCGGGGGACCGGTGGGCAGATACGCAGTATTTT
. | TRBJ2-7 | . | TRBV5-5 | CASSFRGRGYEQYF | TGTGCCAGCAGCTTTAGGGGCAGGGGCTACGAGCAGTACTTC
. | TRBJ1-1 | . | TRBV2 | CASSEGKGGWWGTEAFF | TGTGCCAGCAGTGAAGGAAAGGGCGGGTGGTGGGGCACTGAAGCTTTCTTT
TRBD1 | TRBJ2-2 | . | TRBV7-8 | CASTQGVTGELFF | TGTGCCAGCACCCAGGGGGTCACCGGGGAGCTGTTTTTT
. | TRBJ2-2 | . | TRBV18 | CASSPRVGNTGELFF | TGTGCCAGCTCACCCCGGGTGGGGAACACCGGGGAGCTGTTTTTT
. | TRBJ2-7 | . | TRBV6-1 | CASSEAEGYLSYEQYF | TGTGCCAGCAGTGAAGCGGAGGGATACCTCTCCTACGAGCAGTACTTC
. | TRBJ1-5 | . | TRBV15 | CATSRENRPVNQPQHF | TGTGCCACCAGCAGAGAAAACAGACCAGTCAATCAGCCCCAGCATTTT
TRBD2 | TRBJ2-7 | . | TRBV5-6 | CASSTGLAGPGEQYF | TGTGCCAGCAGCACAGGACTAGCGGGACCGGGGGAGCAGTACTTC
TRBD1 | TRBJ1-1 | . | TRBV5-5 | CASSHGTGGTEAFF | TGTGCCAGCAGCCATGGGACAGGGGGCACTGAAGCTTTCTTT
. | TRBJ2-7 | few | TRBV21-1 | CASSDLRGHYEQYF | TGTGCCAGCAGTGATTTGCGGGGGCACTACGAGCAGTACTTC
TRBD1 | TRBJ1-6 | . | TRBV27 | CASSFGGQGGYSPLHF | TGTGCCAGCAGTTTTGGGGGACAGGGAGGTTACTCACCCCTCCACTTT
. | TRBJ2-1 | . | TRBV19 | CASSSTREQFF | TGTGCCAGTAGTTCTACTCGGGAGCAGTTCTTC
. | TRBJ1-2 | . | TRBV5-6 | CASSLVSQGYGYTF | TGTGCCAGCAGCTTGGTTTCACAGGGCTATGGCTACACCTTC
. | TRBJ2-7 | . | TRBV3-1/TRBV3-2 | CASSPRETITSQYF | TGTGCCAGCAGCCCCCGGGAAACCATTACGAGCCAGTACTTC
. | TRBJ2-3 | . | TRBV12-5 | CASGLGVPQITGYHTDTQYF | TGTGCTAGTGGTTTGGGGGTTCCCCAAATCACAGGGTATCACACAGATACGCAGTATTTT
. | TRBJ1-1 | . | TRBV3-1/TRBV3-2 | CASRGGTEAFF | TGTGCCAGCAGAGGGGGCACTGAAGCTTTCTTT
. | TRBJ1-5 | . | TRBV27 | CASSFTGVSNQPQHF | TGTGCCAGCAGTTTTACAGGCGTTAGCAATCAGCCCCAGCATTTT
. | TRBJ2-3 | . | TRBV4-3 | CASSGKMGPRDITPTDTQYF | TGCGCCAGCAGCGGCAAGATGGGTCCCCGGGACATTACTCCCACAGATACGCAGTATTTT
. | TRBJ1-4 | . | TRBV4-3 | CASSQRRQSYEKLFF | TGCGCCAGCAGCCAACGCCGACAGAGTTATGAAAAACTGTTTTTT
TRBD2 | TRBJ2-5 | . | TRBV7-9 | CASSAGLTETQYF | TGTGCCAGCAGCGCGGGACTAACAGAGACCCAGTACTTC
. | TRBJ1-1 | few | TRBV7-2 | CASSIQGNTEAFF | TGTGCCAGCAGCATCCAGGGTAACACTGAAGCTTTCTTT
TRBD1 | TRBJ1-3 | . | TRBV23-1 | CASSQVQGQKASGNTIYF | TGCGCCAGCAGTCAAGTCCAGGGACAGAAAGCCTCTGGAAACACCATATATTTT
TRBD2 | TRBJ2-1 | . | TRBV3-1/TRBV3-2 | CASSQDWTSGYNEQFF | TGTGCCAGCAGCCAGGACTGGACTAGCGGATACAATGAGCAGTTCTTC
. | TRBJ1-6 | . | TRBV5-1 | CASSSGVSSYNSPLHF | TGCGCCAGCAGCTCCGGGGTCAGCTCCTATAATTCACCCCTCCACTTT
TRBD1 | TRBJ1-2 | . | TRBV4-2 | CASSHRQGLLYGYTF | TGTGCCAGCAGCCACAGACAGGGGTTACTTTATGGCTACACCTTC
. | TRBJ2-3 | . | TRBV3-1/TRBV3-2 | CASSQGAGDTQYF | TGTGCCAGCAGCCAAGGGGCCGGAGATACGCAGTATTTT
TRBD1 | TRBJ2-1 | once | TRBV11-2 | CASSTGQGAGEQFF | TGTGCCAGCAGCACCGGACAGGGGGCGGGTGAGCAGTTCTTC
. | TRBJ1-1 | . | TRBV4-1 | CASSQGSPRNTEAFF | TGCGCCAGCAGCCAAGGGAGTCCCCGGAACACTGAAGCTTTCTTT
. | TRBJ2-2 | . | TRBV4-3 | CASGPGQHNTGELFF | TGCGCCAGCGGACCGGGACAACACAACACCGGGGAGCTGTTTTTT
TRBD2 | TRBJ2-2 | . | TRBV7-9 | CATNPTSGGRDTGELFF | TGTGCCACCAACCCGACTAGCGGGGGCCGGGACACCGGGGAGCTGTTTTTT
TRBD1 | TRBJ1-1 | once | TRBV11-2 | CASSLDPRDRGGGGTEAFF | TGTGCCAGCAGCTTAGACCCCCGGGACAGGGGAGGAGGCGGAACTGAAGCTTTCTTT
. | TRBJ2-5 | . | TRBV5-1 | CASSPVGGTQYF | TGCGCCAGCAGCCCGGTCGGCGGGACCCAGTACTTC
. | TRBJ2-2 | . | TRBV19 | CASSTRNTGELFF | TGTGCCAGTAGTACCCGGAACACCGGGGAGCTGTTTTTT
TRBD2 | TRBJ2-3 | . | TRBV7-2 | CASSLIPGGSLDTQYF | TGTGCCAGCAGCTTAATCCCAGGCGGGAGTTTAGATACGCAGTATTTT
TRBD2 | TRBJ2-1 | once | TRBV30 | CAWSVRAGGRNEQFF | TGTGCCTGGAGTGTAAGGGCGGGAGGGCGAAATGAGCAGTTCTTC
. | TRBJ1-6 | once | TRBV18 | CASSSWSGGYNSPLHF | TGTGCCAGCTCGAGCTGGTCCGGGGGTTATAATTCACCCCTCCACTTT
. | TRBJ2-7 | . | TRBV7-2 | CASSLDGGFSYEQYF | TGTGCCAGCAGCTTAGATGGAGGGTTCTCCTACGAGCAGTACTTC
. | TRBJ1-4 | . | TRBV9 | CASSVGQDNEKLFF | TGTGCCAGCAGCGTAGGGCAGGATAATGAAAAACTGTTTTTT
TRBD2 | TRBJ2-3 | . | TRBV30 | CASITGLAVIDTQYF | TGTGCCTCCATCACGGGACTAGCAGTAATAGATACGCAGTATTTT
. | TRBJ2-7 | . | TRBV27 | CASSPITTGFSYEQYF | TGTGCCAGCAGTCCCATTACGACAGGTTTCTCCTACGAGCAGTACTTC
. | TRBJ1-3 | . | TRBV15 | CATSREDSRVYTIYF | TGTGCCACCAGCAGAGAGGACAGCCGCGTATACACCATATATTTT
TRBD2 | TRBJ2-5 | . | TRBV4-2 | CASRQAGGGAEETQYF | TGTGCCAGCAGACAAGCGGGCGGGGGGGCCGAGGAGACCCAGTACTTC
. | TRBJ1-6 | . | TRBV30 | CAWSVPGDNSPLHF | TGTGCCTGGAGTGTACCGGGGGATAATTCACCCCTCCACTTT
. | TRBJ1-5 | . | TRBV7-9 | CASSLGAKNQPQHF | TGTGCCAGCAGCTTAGGGGCCAAAAATCAGCCCCAGCATTTT
TRBD2 | TRBJ2-1 | . | TRBV27 | CASRGLADNEQFF | TGTGCCAGCCGTGGACTAGCGGACAATGAGCAGTTCTTC
TRBD1 | TRBJ1-1 | . | TRBV19 | CASITGQGRNTEAFF | TGTGCCAGTATCACCGGACAGGGGAGGAACACTGAAGCTTTCTTT
TRBD1 | TRBJ2-7 | . | TRBV18 | CASSQGQGLHEQYF | TGTGCCAGCTCCCAAGGACAGGGGTTGCACGAGCAGTACTTC
. | TRBJ1-1 | . | TRBV5-1 | CASSPRGEITEAFF | TGCGCCAGCAGCCCCAGGGGAGAAATTACTGAAGCTTTCTTT
TRBD2 | TRBJ2-3 | . | TRBV7-6 | CASSFTSGIDTQYF | TGTGCCAGCAGCTTTACTAGCGGGATTGATACGCAGTATTTT